This TCR beta chain was observed in a study of blood T cell repertoires in COVID-19. Germline-derived CDR1 and CDR2 are LGHDT and YNNKEL (reference sequence). V lost 4 bases, J lost 4 bases, and 7 bases stayed unmatched. The CDR3 runs to 16 residues. Using immunoSEQ multiplex PCR, the repertoire was profiled, and TCRdb retains in-frame clones only, with some absent. Among about 300,000 clones listed, roughly 87% were seen once. The sequencing input was PBMCs or T cells enriched from blood (not recorded which). This sequence originates from a woman in her thirties who had recovered from COVID-19. The rearrangement links TRBV3-1 (or the pseudogene TRBV3-2) to TRBJ1-1, with 12 nucleotides matching TRBD1. CDR3 amino acids: CASSRDRGPPGTEAFF. The CDR3 DNA is TGTGCCAGCAGCCGGGACAGGGGGCCTCCTGGCACTGAAGCTTTCTTT.